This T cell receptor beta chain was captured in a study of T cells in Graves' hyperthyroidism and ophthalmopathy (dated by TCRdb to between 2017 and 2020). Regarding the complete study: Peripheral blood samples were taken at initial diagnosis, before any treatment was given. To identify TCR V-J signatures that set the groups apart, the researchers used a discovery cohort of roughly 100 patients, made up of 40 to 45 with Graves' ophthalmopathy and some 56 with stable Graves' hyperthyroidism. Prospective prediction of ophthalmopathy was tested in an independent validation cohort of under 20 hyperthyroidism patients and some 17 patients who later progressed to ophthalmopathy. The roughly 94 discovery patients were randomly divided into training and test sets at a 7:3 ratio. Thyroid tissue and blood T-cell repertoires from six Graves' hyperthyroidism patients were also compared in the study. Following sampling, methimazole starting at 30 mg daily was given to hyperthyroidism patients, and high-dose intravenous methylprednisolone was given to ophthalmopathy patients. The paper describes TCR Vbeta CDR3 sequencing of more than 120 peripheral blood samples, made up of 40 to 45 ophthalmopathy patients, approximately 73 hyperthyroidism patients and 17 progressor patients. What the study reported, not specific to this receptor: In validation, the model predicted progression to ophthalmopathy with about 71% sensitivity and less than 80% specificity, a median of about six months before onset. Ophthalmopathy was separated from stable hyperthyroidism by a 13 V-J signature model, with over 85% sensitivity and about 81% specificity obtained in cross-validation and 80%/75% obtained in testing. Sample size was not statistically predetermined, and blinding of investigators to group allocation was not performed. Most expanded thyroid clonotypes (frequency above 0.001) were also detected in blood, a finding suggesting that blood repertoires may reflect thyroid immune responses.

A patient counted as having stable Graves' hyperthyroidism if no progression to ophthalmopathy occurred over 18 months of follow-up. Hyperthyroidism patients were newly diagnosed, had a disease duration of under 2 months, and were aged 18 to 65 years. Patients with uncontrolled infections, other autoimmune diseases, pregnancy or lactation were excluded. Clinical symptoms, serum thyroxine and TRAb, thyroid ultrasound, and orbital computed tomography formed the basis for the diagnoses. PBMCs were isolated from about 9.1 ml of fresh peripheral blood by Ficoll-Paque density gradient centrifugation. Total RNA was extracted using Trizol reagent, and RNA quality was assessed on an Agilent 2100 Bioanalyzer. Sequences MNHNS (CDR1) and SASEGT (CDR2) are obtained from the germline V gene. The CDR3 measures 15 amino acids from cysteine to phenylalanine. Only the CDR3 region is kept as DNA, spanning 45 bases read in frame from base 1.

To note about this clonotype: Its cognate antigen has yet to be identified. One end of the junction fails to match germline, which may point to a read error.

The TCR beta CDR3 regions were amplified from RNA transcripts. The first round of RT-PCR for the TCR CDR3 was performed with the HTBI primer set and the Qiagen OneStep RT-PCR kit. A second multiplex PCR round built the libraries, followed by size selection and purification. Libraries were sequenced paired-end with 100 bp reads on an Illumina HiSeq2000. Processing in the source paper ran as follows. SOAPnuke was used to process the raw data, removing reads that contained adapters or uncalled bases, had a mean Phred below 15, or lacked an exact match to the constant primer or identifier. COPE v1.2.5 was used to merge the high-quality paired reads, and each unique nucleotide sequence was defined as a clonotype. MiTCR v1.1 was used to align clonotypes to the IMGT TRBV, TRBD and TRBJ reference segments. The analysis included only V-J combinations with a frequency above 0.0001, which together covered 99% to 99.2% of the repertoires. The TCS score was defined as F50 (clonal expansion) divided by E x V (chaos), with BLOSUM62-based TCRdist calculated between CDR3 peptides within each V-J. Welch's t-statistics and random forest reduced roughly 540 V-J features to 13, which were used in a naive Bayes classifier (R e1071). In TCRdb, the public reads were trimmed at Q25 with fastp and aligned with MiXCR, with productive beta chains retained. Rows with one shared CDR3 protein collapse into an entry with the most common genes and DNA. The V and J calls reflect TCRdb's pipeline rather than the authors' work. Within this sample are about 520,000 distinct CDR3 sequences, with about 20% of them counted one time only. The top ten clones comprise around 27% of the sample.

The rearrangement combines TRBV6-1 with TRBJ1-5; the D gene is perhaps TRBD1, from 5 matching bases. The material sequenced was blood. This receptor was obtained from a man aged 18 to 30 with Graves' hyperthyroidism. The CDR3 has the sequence CASSEGYDSTQPQHF. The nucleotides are TGTGCCAGCAGTGAAGGTTATGACAGCACTCAGCCCCAGCATTTT.